The clone carrying this T cell receptor beta chain was seen only a few times. Its antigen is currently unknown. The entry originates in a study of beta chain features in type 1 diabetes. Sorted populations were all over 95% pure. Isolated RNA was reverse transcribed in full, so expressed TCRB transcripts were sequenced. Assay: immunoSEQ multiplex PCR; the TCRdb copy retains only in-frame clones and omits some. The repertoire holds under 500,000 clones, with around 28% as singletons. Study findings and constraints: In the patient group, naive, central memory and Treg TCRB repertoires seemed more alike than in the healthy donor group. Fewer junction insertions and more nucleotide deletions appeared in type 1 diabetes patients.

Sequenced material: naive CD4+ T cells from blood. This sequence originates from a man younger than 35 in good health.

The CDR3 loop is CASSLSSYRLAGGSYEQYF. As DNA, the CDR3 is TGTGCCAGCAGCTTGTCGAGTTATAGACTAGCGGGAGGGTCCTACGAGCAGTACTTC. This rearrangement joins TRBV13 to TRBJ2-7, with 14 nucleotides matching TRBD2. Germline V lookup: CDR1 PRHDT, CDR2 FYEKMQ (reference sequence). V trimming: 3 bases; J trimming: 1 base; junction bases outside the gene matches: 11. The length of the CDR3 is 19 residues.